These 9 T cell receptor beta chains were all obtained from the same sample, sequenced in a study of blood T cell repertoires in COVID-19. Here immunoSEQ multiplex PCR was the method, and the copy in TCRdb shows in-frame clones only, minus some. The sample holds more than 250,000 clones, nearly 85% seen once. The sample taken for sequencing was peripheral blood. The receptors originated from a human donor in a cohort sampled during active COVID-19.

Here the CDR3 reads CASSPPGGGWSEQFF. The CDR3 DNA reads as TGTGCCAGCTCACCTCCCGGGGGGGGCTGGAGTGAGCAGTTCTTC. The chain couples TRBV18 to TRBJ2-1, with TRBD2 identical over 8 bases. J lost 9 bases, V lost 3 bases, and 10 bases had no gene match. This CDR3 has 15 residues. Looked up from germline, CDR1 is KGHSH and CDR2 is LQKENI.

The chain is built from TRBV4-1 and TRBJ2-1, with TRBD2 matching over 8 bases. J was trimmed by 3 bases and V by 2 bases; bases with no gene match: 9. The CDR3 is 17 amino acids. Germline CDR1 MGHRA, CDR2 YSYEKL. In nucleotides, the CDR3 is TGCGCCAGCAGCCAAACCCCAGCGGGAGCCCTCTACAATGAGCAGTTCTTC. Its translation is CASSQTPAGALYNEQFF.

This rearrangement joins TRBV24-1 to TRBJ2-2, with 8 nucleotides matching TRBD1. Germline CDR1 is KGHDR and CDR2 is SFDVKD. Trimming took 0 bases from V and 3 from J; bases not matched to a gene: 8. The CDR3 loop spans 18 amino acids. CDR3 coding DNA: TGTGCCACCAGTGATTTGTACTCCGGGACAGGTGACACCGGGGAGCTGTTTTTT. Residues: CATSDLYSGTGDTGELFF.

The rearrangement joins TRBV7-2 to TRBJ1-2; no clear D. This CDR3 is 13 amino acids long. Germline V gene sequence: CDR1 SGHTA, CDR2 FQGNSA. Trimming cost V 1 base and J 7 bases, with 10 bases left between them. The CDR3 bases are TGTGCCAGCAGCTTAGAGGTCCGGGTTGGCTACACCTTC. It codes for CASSLEVRVGYTF. Full variable domain (outside the CDR3, taken from reference TRBV7-2 and TRBJ1-2): GAGVSQSPSNKVTEKGKDVELRCDPISGHTALYWYRQSLGQGLEFLIYFQGNSAPDKSGLPSDRFSAERTGGSVSTLTIQRTQQEDSAVYLCASSLEVRVGYTFGSGTRLTVV.

The chain's CDR3 is CASSLGLAGVETQYF. CDR3 in DNA: TGTGCCAGCAGTTTGGGACTAGCGGGAGTAGAGACCCAGTACTTC. The chain employs TRBV27 and TRBJ2-5, with TRBD2 matching over 14 bases. The CDR3 totals 15 residues. Germline CDR1 MNHEY, CDR2 SMNVEV (reference sequence). Unmatched junction bases numbered 1, after V lost 3 bases and J lost 4 bases.

The chain uses TRBV2 and TRBJ2-1; D possibly corresponds to TRBD2 (5 bases). V was pared by 5 bases and J by 15 bases, with 17 bases between. The CDR3 length is 12 residues. CDR1 is SNHLY and CDR2 is FYNNEI in the germline V gene. The CDR3 region has the DNA TGTGCCAGCAGTCGGATCTCGATCGAGGGGTTCTTC. This encodes CASSRISIEGFF.

The gene calls are TRBV3-1 (or the pseudogene TRBV3-2) and TRBJ2-3; 11 nucleotides agree with TRBD2. This CDR3 spans 16 amino acids. Germline V gives CDR1 LGHDT, CDR2 YNNKEL (reference sequence). Unmatched junction bases numbered 4, after V lost 3 bases and J lost 2 bases. The CDR3 sequence is CASSQIAGGITDTQYF. As DNA, the CDR3 is TGTGCCAGCAGCCAGATAGCGGGGGGGATCACAGATACGCAGTATTTT.

Only a few counts were recorded for this clone. The chain is built from TRBV27 and TRBJ2-2; TRBD1 agrees at 9 bases. The CDR3 is 16 residues long. The V gene end was trimmed by 6 bases and the J gene end by 5 bases; junction bases not matched to a gene: 10. The germline V gene has CDR1 MNHEY and CDR2 SMNVEV (reference sequence). The CDR3 sequence: CASRASWDRETGELFF. CDR3 nucleotide sequence: TGTGCCAGCAGGGCCTCCTGGGACAGGGAAACCGGGGAGCTGTTTTTT.

The chain uses TRBV6-2 or TRBV6-3 and TRBJ2-1; 7 positions match TRBD1. Germline V gives CDR1 MNHEY, CDR2 SVGEGT. Trimming took 6 bases from V and 4 from J; bases not matched to a gene: 6. This CDR3 is 14 amino acids long. CDR3 sequence: CASSQGQLYNEQFF. The CDR3 nucleotides are TGTGCCAGCAGCCAGGGACAGCTTTACAATGAGCAGTTCTTC.